This T cell receptor (beta chain) is drawn from a study of blood T cell repertoires in COVID-19. Study details: Nucleic acid was either cDNA or gDNA, and it came from T cells, B-cell-depleted T cells, or PBMCs.

Per the study methods: It was from reference gene primer amplification that nucleated cell counts were estimated. Here immunoSEQ multiplex PCR was the method, and the copy in TCRdb shows in-frame clones only, minus some. That table furnishes V, J and clone size, whereas the DNA furnished D and trimming. The sample comprises about 76,000 clones, roughly four fifths of which are singletons, and under 35% rests with the top ten. The CDR3 has 12 amino acids. In germline, CDR1 is SNHLY, CDR2 FYNNEI. Trimming left V 8 bases short and J 8 bases short, with 13 bases between. The chain has TRBV2 and TRBJ2-1; possibly TRBD1 for D (6 bases). This sequence was found in a human donor in a cohort sampled during active COVID-19. Material for sequencing was peripheral blood. The CDR3 DNA follows: TGTGCCAGCTGTGGGGACATCGATGAGCAGTTCTTC. Translating gives CASCGDIDEQFF.